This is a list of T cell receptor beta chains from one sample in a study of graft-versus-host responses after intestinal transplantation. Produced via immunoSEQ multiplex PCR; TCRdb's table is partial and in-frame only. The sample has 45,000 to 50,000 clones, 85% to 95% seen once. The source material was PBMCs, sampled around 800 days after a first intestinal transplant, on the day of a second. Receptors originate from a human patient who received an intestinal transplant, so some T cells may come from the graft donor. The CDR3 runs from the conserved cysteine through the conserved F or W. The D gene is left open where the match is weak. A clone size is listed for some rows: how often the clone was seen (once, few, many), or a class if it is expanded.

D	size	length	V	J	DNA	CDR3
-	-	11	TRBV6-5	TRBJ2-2	TGTGCCAGCAGCTCCTGGGGGGAGCTGTTTTTT	CASSSWGELFF
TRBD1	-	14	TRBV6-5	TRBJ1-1	TGTGCCAGCAGGAGGGACAGCCGTGACACTGAAGCTTTCTTT	CASRRDSRDTEAFF
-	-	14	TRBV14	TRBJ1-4	TGTGCCAGCAGCCACAGTCCAACTAATGAAAAACTGTTTTTT	CASSHSPTNEKLFF
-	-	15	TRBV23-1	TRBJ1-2	TGCGCCAGCAGCATGAGCCGGGACCTGAACTATGGCTACACCTTC	CASSMSRDLNYGYTF
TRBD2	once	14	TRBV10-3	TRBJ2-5	TGTGCCTCCGCCCGCGGGGGGACGCAAGAGACCCAGTACTTC	CASARGGTQETQYF
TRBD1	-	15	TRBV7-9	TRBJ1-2	TGTGCCAGCAGCTCCTTGGGACAGGGGTTCTATGGCTACACCTTC	CASSSLGQGFYGYTF
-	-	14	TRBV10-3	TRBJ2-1	TGTGCCATCAGTGAGTCGTTGCCGGGAAATGAGCAGTTCTTC	CAISESLPGNEQFF
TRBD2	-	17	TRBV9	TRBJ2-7	TGTGCCAGCAGCCTCCAACCTGTAACTAGCGGCTCCTACGAGCAGTACTTC	CASSLQPVTSGSYEQYF
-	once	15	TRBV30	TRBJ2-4	TGTGCCTGGAGAAACCAGTTCCTAGCCAAAAACATTCAGTACTTC	CAWRNQFLAKNIQYF
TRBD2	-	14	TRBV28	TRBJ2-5	TGTTCTTCCGGGACTAGCGGTATAAGGGAGACCCAGTACTTC	CSSGTSGIRETQYF
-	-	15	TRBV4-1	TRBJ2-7	TGCGCCAGCAGCCACCTACACCGGGACGGCTACGAGCAGTACTTC	CASSHLHRDGYEQYF
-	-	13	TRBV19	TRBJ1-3	TGTGCCAGTAGACACTTCTCTGGAAACACCATATATTTT	CASRHFSGNTIYF
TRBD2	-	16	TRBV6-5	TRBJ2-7	TGTGCCAGCAGTTATAGAACTAGCGGGAGTTCTGGAGAGCAGTACTTC	CASSYRTSGSSGEQYF
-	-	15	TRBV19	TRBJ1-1	TGTGCGAGTAACTACGGGATTTATGTCCCGACTGAAGCTTTCTTT	CASNYGIYVPTEAFF
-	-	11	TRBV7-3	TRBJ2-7	TGTGCCAGCGCCCTCAGAGGCGAGCAGTACTTC	CASALRGEQYF
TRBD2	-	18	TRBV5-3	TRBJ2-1	TGTGCCAGAAGCTTGGTTAGCGGGAGGGCCAGGTCCTACAATGAGCAGTTCTTC	CARSLVSGRARSYNEQFF